The rows below give T cell receptor beta chains drawn from one sample of a study of regulatory T cells in long-lasting Graves disease. TCRdb reanalysed the multiplex PCR reads using MiXCR and keeps one entry per CDR3 protein. Seen here are 530,000 or so distinct CDR3 sequences, 15% to 20% observed once, and the top ten hold around 12%. The same data also went into a second study, on T cells in Graves' hyperthyroidism and ophthalmopathy.

Sequenced here: peripheral blood mononuclear cells (PBMCs), sampled at new diagnosis, from a patient treated with antithyroid drugs. The source is a man aged 18 to 30 with Graves disease. CDR3s include the opening cysteine and the closing phenylalanine or tryptophan. The D gene is left open where the match is weak. Expanded clones are given a class, and other clones once, few, many or no size at all.

>TRBJ2-3|TRBV27|TRBD1|many
TGTGCCAGCAGTCCCTTGGTGACAGGGGTTGGCACAGATACGCAGTATTTT
CASSPLVTGVGTDTQYF
>TRBJ2-2|TRBV6-1|TRBD1|many
TGTGCCAGCAGTGCAGCGACAGGGTCAACGGGCACCGGGGAGCTGTTTTTT
CASSAATGSTGTGELFF
>TRBJ1-1|TRBV10-3|TRBD1|few
TGTGCCATCAGAACGTCAGGGGGCAAGGGCACTGAAGCTTCCTTT
CAIRTSGGKGTEASF
>TRBJ1-2|TRBV6-1|-|many
TGTGCCAGCAGTGAATGGATCAGGAAGGGGTACTACACCTTC
CASSEWIRKGYYTF
>TRBJ2-5|TRBV5-1|TRBD1|-
TGCGCCAGCTGCGCGGGACAGGTCCAAGAGACCCAGTACTTC
CASCAGQVQETQYF
>TRBJ1-6|TRBV12-3/TRBV12-4|-|-
TGTGCCAGCAGTTTGGTACCTATCTATTCACCCCTCCACTTT
CASSLVPIYSPLHF
>TRBJ2-5|TRBV7-9|TRBD2|many
TGTGCCAGCAGCTTTACTAGCGGGAGTCGGGTAGAGACCCAGTACTTC
CASSFTSGSRVETQYF
>TRBJ2-7|TRBV5-1|-|-
TGTGCCAGCAGCGGGACCGGACAGCTTTCCTACGAGCAGTACTTC
CASSGTGQLSYEQYF
>TRBJ2-1|TRBV11-2|TRBD1|many
TGTGCCAGCAGCGACCGGGACAGTACGTTTCATGAGCAGTTCTTC
CASSDRDSTFHEQFF
>TRBJ2-2|TRBV27|TRBD2|many
TGTGCCAGCAGTGGACTAGCGGATCCCACCGGGGAGCTGTTTTTT
CASSGLADPTGELFF
>TRBJ2-2|TRBV5-1|-|many
TGCGCCAGCAGCGAGCGGGTTACGAACACCGGGGAGCTGTTTTTT
CASSERVTNTGELFF
>TRBJ2-1|TRBV9|TRBD1|many
TGTGCCAGTCGGCCTGGAGGACAGGGGCACAATGAGCAGTTCTTC
CASRPGGQGHNEQFF
>TRBJ2-2|TRBV19|-|-
TGTGCCAGTAGTATCGAACTAGCCGGCACCGGGGAGCTGTTTTTT
CASSIELAGTGELFF
>TRBJ1-2|TRBV20-1|-|many
TGCAGTGCCCTATTGCAATGGGAGGGGGGCTACACCTTC
CSALLQWEGGYTF
>TRBJ1-1|TRBV7-9|TRBD1|many
TGTGCCAGCTCTCCTGCAGGGGGGAGCACTGAAGCTTTCTTT
CASSPAGGSTEAFF
>TRBJ1-5|TRBV18|-|many
TGTGCCAGCTCACCAACCGCGGGAGGGAGCAATCAGCCCCAGCATTTT
CASSPTAGGSNQPQHF
>TRBJ2-2|TRBV5-6|-|many
TGTGCCAGCAGCCTAGCCGACCCCGGGGAGCTGTTTTTT
CASSLADPGELFF
>TRBJ1-1|TRBV24-1|-|few
TGTGCCACCAGTGACTCCGGGGCTCTTAACACTGAAGCTTTCTTT
CATSDSGALNTEAFF
>TRBJ2-4|TRBV19|-|few
TGTGCCAGTAAGGGAGTGAGCATTCAGTACTTC
CASKGVSIQYF
>TRBJ2-1|TRBV6-1|TRBD2|-
TGTGCCAGCAAACTAGCGGGGGGCGGGGATGAGCAGTTCTTC
CASKLAGGGDEQFF
>TRBJ2-7|TRBV20-1|-|many
TGCAGTGCCTTGGCCGAGGCCTACGAGCAGTACTTC
CSALAEAYEQYF
>TRBJ2-1|TRBV4-1|TRBD2|-
TGCGCCAGCAGCCAAGATACTAGCGGCATCGGGAATGAGCAGTTCTTC
CASSQDTSGIGNEQFF
>TRBJ2-1|TRBV5-1|TRBD2|-
TGCGCCAGCAGCTTGGCAGTAGCGGGAGTGAGTGAGCAGTTCTTC
CASSLAVAGVSEQFF
>TRBJ2-1|TRBV28|TRBD2|many
TGTGCCAGCAGTCCCCATGAGGGAGCTAGCGGGAGGGATGAGCAGTTCTTC
CASSPHEGASGRDEQFF
>TRBJ1-1|TRBV9|TRBD1|many
TGTGCCAGCAGTGTGGGACAGTCGAACACTGAAGCTTTCTTT
CASSVGQSNTEAFF
>TRBJ1-1|TRBV28|-|many
TGTGCCAGCAGTTTAAGGGGGGTGAACACTGAAGCTTTCTTT
CASSLRGVNTEAFF
>TRBJ2-3|TRBV11-2|-|many
TGTGCCAGCAGGAGACCGGGACTGTACACAGATACGCAGTATTTT
CASRRPGLYTDTQYF
>TRBJ2-1|TRBV2|TRBD1|many
TGTGCCAGCAGGACCTCACAGGGGGCGCGATACAATGAGCAGTTCTTC
CASRTSQGARYNEQFF
>TRBJ2-2|TRBV6-1|TRBD2|-
TGTGCCAGCAAAACGCTTAGCGGGACGAACACCGGGGAGCTGTTTTTT
CASKTLSGTNTGELFF
>TRBJ1-1|TRBV30|-|few
TGTGCCTGGGGGCGGGCGGGACACCAGAACACTGAAGCTTTCTTT
CAWGRAGHQNTEAFF
>TRBJ1-4|TRBV13|-|-
TGTGCCAGCTTCAGTCGGGGAGAGGAAAAACTGTTTTTT
CASFSRGEEKLFF
>TRBJ2-5|TRBV5-6|TRBD2|few
TGTGCCAGCAGCTTGTGGGAACGACCCGGGGGGGAGACCCAGTACTTC
CASSLWERPGGETQYF
>TRBJ2-7|TRBV13|-|-
TGTGCCAGCAGCCTGGGGACCCGAGGATCCTACGAGCAGTACTTC
CASSLGTRGSYEQYF
>TRBJ2-1|TRBV30|-|-
TGTGCCTGGAGTGACCCTCGACATCCCTGGGCCTACAATGAGCAGTTCTTC
CAWSDPRHPWAYNEQFF
>TRBJ2-7|TRBV5-1|-|many
TGCGCCAGCAGTGACTTGGGGGCCCCCTCCTACGAGCAGTACTTC
CASSDLGAPSYEQYF
>TRBJ2-7|TRBV19|-|-
TGTGCCAGTAGTATGAAGGGAGTCTACGAGCAGTACTTC
CASSMKGVYEQYF
>TRBJ2-3|TRBV6-2/TRBV6-3|TRBD2|many
TGTGCTACAGGCCAGCGGGGAAACACAGATACGCAGTATTTT
CATGQRGNTDTQYF
>TRBJ2-3|TRBV30|TRBD1|many
TGTGCCTGGAGTATTGACAGGGTTCGGCAGTATTTT
CAWSIDRVRQYF
>TRBJ1-5|TRBV5-1|-|many
TGCGCCAGCAGCTTGACGCTGAGTCAGCCCCAGCATTTT
CASSLTLSQPQHF
>TRBJ2-7|TRBV30|TRBD2|few
TGTGCCTGGAGTTTCACGGGACTAGGGAGGAACTACGAGCAGTACTTC
CAWSFTGLGRNYEQYF
>TRBJ2-7|TRBV5-1|TRBD2|few
TGCGCCAGCAGCTTGGGTGGCGGGAGGGCCCAAAGCTCCTACGAGCAGTACTTC
CASSLGGGRAQSSYEQYF
>TRBJ2-5|TRBV7-9|TRBD1|many
TGTGCCAGCAGCCTTGACAGGGGCCCCCAAGAGACCCAGTACTTC
CASSLDRGPQETQYF
>TRBJ1-5|TRBV10-3|-|many
TGTGCCATCAGCGGGACACTCAATCAGCCCCAGCATTTT
CAISGTLNQPQHF
>TRBJ2-3|TRBV7-8|-|many
TGTGCCAGCAGCAAAGACCCCGTCCCAGATACGCAGTATTTT
CASSKDPVPDTQYF
>TRBJ2-7|TRBV6-1|TRBD1|many
TGTGCCAGCGGGAACAGGGGATTAGGCGAGCAGTACTTC
CASGNRGLGEQYF
>TRBJ2-4|TRBV30|-|many
TGTGCCTGCGAACCAAACTTCGCCAAAAACATTCAGTACTTC
CACEPNFAKNIQYF
>TRBJ2-1|TRBV5-1|TRBD1|-
TGCGCCAGCGCCTATGGGACAGCAGAGACCCAGTTCTTC
CASAYGTAETQFF
>TRBJ2-6|TRBV3-1|TRBD2|-
TGTGCCAGCAGCGACCCGGGAGGTTCTGGGGCCAACGTCCTGACTTTC
CASSDPGGSGANVLTF
>TRBJ2-1|TRBV13|-|-
TGTGCCAGCAGCTTATTCGGGAGACATGAGCAGTTCTTC
CASSLFGRHEQFF
>TRBJ1-2|TRBV10-3|TRBD1|few
TGTGCCATCAGTTCCACAGGGGGCAGGGATGGCTACACCTTC
CAISSTGGRDGYTF
>TRBJ2-3|TRBV5-1|TRBD2|-
TGCGCCAGCAGCACCGGGACTAGGCTTCAGACAGATACGCAGTATTTT
CASSTGTRLQTDTQYF
>TRBJ2-1|TRBV3-1|TRBD2|many
TGTGCCAGCAGCCAAGAAAGCGGGAGAGATTCCGATGAGCAGTTCTTC
CASSQESGRDSDEQFF